This TCR beta chain was recorded in a study of T cells in tumors after PD-1 blockade. Across the study: Patients had no prior checkpoint blockade, systemic immunosuppressants, or anti-cancer therapy within 4 weeks. During anti-PD-1 treatment, some patients continued daily vismodegib 150 mg. Findings and caveats of the study: Some novel exhausted tumor clones appeared in pre-treatment blood, suggesting peripheral recruitment.

The repertoire was sequenced with immunoSEQ multiplex PCR; TCRdb's copy has only in-frame clones and lacks some. This table holds some 48,000 clones, 75% to 80% found once. Genomic DNA template from tumor biopsies or peripheral blood, roughly 616 ng to 6,500 ng input. Notes on this clone: The antigen remains unidentified.

CDR3 length: 15 residues. V dropped 6 bases and J dropped 0 bases, with 13 bases sitting between them. Germline V lookup: CDR1 MNHEY, CDR2 SVGAGI. Sequencing used PBMCs, obtained before anti-PD-1 treatment. This chain uses TRBV6-5 with TRBJ2-3, with D perhaps matching TRBD2 (8 bases). The source is a human donor with basal cell carcinoma. In DNA, the CDR3 is TGTGCCAGCAGGGGACAGCGGGGGAGCACAGATACGCAGTATTTT. It yields the protein CASRGQRGSTDTQYF.